Shown below are 14 T cell receptor beta chains from a single sample sequenced in a study of blood T cell repertoires in COVID-19. The repertoire was sequenced with immunoSEQ multiplex PCR; TCRdb's copy has only in-frame clones and lacks some. Of about 280,000 clones listed, about 89% are singletons. Sequencing used peripheral blood. The receptors were gathered from a woman aged 35 to 49 who had recovered from COVID-19.

The rearrangement links TRBV3-1 (or the pseudogene TRBV3-2) to TRBJ2-7; D unresolved. V lost 0 bases, J lost 1 base, and 7 bases lay in between. Germline loops: CDR1 LGHDT, CDR2 YNNKEL (reference sequence). The CDR3 is made up of 14 amino acids. The CDR3: CASSQDPGSYEQYF. The CDR3, as DNA: TGTGCCAGCAGCCAAGATCCGGGTTCCTACGAGCAGTACTTC.

This chain connects TRBV30 to TRBJ1-6; D remains ambiguous. Trimming pared 2 bases from V and 0 bases from J, leaving 14 bases between. This CDR3 spans 17 amino acids. Per the germline V gene, CDR1 is GTSNPN and CDR2 is SVGIG (reference sequence). CDR3: CAWSKWKGSSYNSPLHF. CDR3 nucleotides: TGTGCCTGGAGTAAGTGGAAAGGGAGCTCCTATAATTCACCCCTCCACTTT.

This chain links TRBV5-1 with TRBJ2-5, with D possibly being TRBD2 (6 bases). Trimming stripped 1 base from V and 2 bases from J, with 12 bases between. Germline CDR1 is SGHRS and CDR2 is YFSETQ. There are 15 residues in the CDR3. CDR3 protein: CASSLTGEWQETQYF. Written as DNA, the CDR3 is TGCGCCAGCAGCTTGACGGGGGAGTGGCAAGAGACCCAGTACTTC.

The chain combines TRBV7-9 with TRBJ2-3; 11 bases map to TRBD1. V dropped 8 bases and J dropped 10; count of bases not matched to a gene: 14. The germline V gene encodes CDR1 SEHNR and CDR2 FQNEAQ (reference sequence). The CDR3 sequence is 15 residues long. CDR3 in amino acids: CASLAPDRGHSAQYF. The CDR3, as DNA: TGTGCCAGCCTGGCACCGGACAGGGGGCACTCCGCGCAGTATTTT.

The rearrangement uses TRBV10-2 and TRBJ1-5, with 10 bases fitting TRBD1. CDR3 length: 19 amino acids. Germline loops: CDR1 WSHSY, CDR2 SAAADI. V shed 5 bases, J shed 0 bases, and the junction held 13 bases outside the gene matches. CDR3 bases: TGCGCCAGCAGTACATCTGGGACAGGGGCACCATATAGCAATCAGCCCCAGCATTTT. It codes for CASSTSGTGAPYSNQPQHF.

The V gene is TRBV19, the J gene TRBJ2-5; 9 bases are a match to TRBD1. The germline CDR1 and CDR2 sequences are LNHDA and SQIVND (reference sequence). With 5 bases clipped from V and 5 bases from J, the junction kept 9 bases outside the gene matches. The CDR3 is 15 residues long. The CDR3 coding sequence is TGTGCCAGTAGTTCACAGGGGGCGCTTGGGGAGACCCAGTACTTC. The encoded protein is CASSSQGALGETQYF.

Comment on this clone: Other DNA sequences in the sample encode the same CDR3. The V and J genes are TRBV5-1 and TRBJ2-7; D possibly corresponds to TRBD1 (5 bases). CDR3 length: 12 amino acids. From germline, CDR1 is SGHRS and CDR2 YFSETQ. V was clipped by 2 bases and J by 4 bases, with 7 bases between them. CDR3 DNA sequence: TGCGCCAGCAGCTTAACAGGTTACGAGCAGTACTTC. Amino acid sequence: CASSLTGYEQYF.

The chain is built from TRBV5-8 and TRBJ1-2, with 7 bases fitting TRBD1. The trim removed 4 bases at V and 8 bases at J, leaving 8 bases unmatched. From germline, CDR1 is SGHTS and CDR2 YDEGEE. This CDR3 is 13 amino acids long. The CDR3 reads CASSPDRVGGYTF. CDR3 sequence (DNA): TGTGCCAGCAGCCCCGACAGGGTCGGCGGCTACACCTTC.

V and J are TRBV10-3 and TRBJ2-5, with TRBD2 identical over 8 bases. V lost 4 bases and J lost 2; bases outside the gene matches: 12. Germline V gene data show CDR1 as ENHRY and CDR2 as SYGVKD. The CDR3 is 17 amino acids. The CDR3 reads CAISVGPSGQTQETQYF. CDR3 bases: TGTGCCATCAGTGTGGGGCCTAGCGGGCAAACTCAAGAGACCCAGTACTTC.

The chain has TRBV25-1 and TRBJ2-2; 7 nucleotides agree with TRBD1. The CDR3 consists of 17 residues. Germline V lookup: CDR1 MGHDK, CDR2 SYGVNS. The V and J ends lost 0 bases and 4 bases, in that order; junction bases with no gene match: 8. CDR3 nucleotides: TGTGCCAGCAGTGAATATAAGGGGGCGGCAAGCACCGGGGAGCTGTTTTTT. Its protein is CASSEYKGAASTGELFF.

As regards this clone: The same CDR3 also results from other DNA sequences found in this sample. The V and J genes are TRBV30 and TRBJ1-1; D is possibly TRBD1 (5 bases). The CDR3 contains 12 residues. CDR1 and CDR2 (germline): GTSNPN, SVGIG (reference sequence). Trimming stripped 3 bases from V and 1 base from J, with 6 bases between. The CDR3 protein is CAWRGQNTEAFF. The CDR3 nucleotides are TGTGCCTGGAGGGGGCAGAACACTGAAGCTTTCTTT.

The table lists this clone with a count of one. The V call is TRBV7-9, the J call TRBJ2-5, with 11 bases lining up with TRBD2. From germline, CDR1 is SEHNR and CDR2 FQNEAQ (reference sequence). With 5 bases clipped from V and 1 base from J, the junction kept 15 bases outside the gene matches. This CDR3 contains 19 residues. The CDR3 is CASSPTSGSSLLGQETQYF. CDR3 bases: TGTGCCAGCAGCCCAACTAGCGGGAGTTCTTTGTTGGGCCAAGAGACCCAGTACTTC.

J is TRBJ1-1 and V is TRBV27, with D uncertain. CDR3 length equals 13 residues. From germline, CDR1 is MNHEY and CDR2 SMNVEV (reference sequence). V gave up 2 bases and J gave up 0 bases, with 4 bases separating them. In nucleotides, the CDR3 is TGTGCCAGCAGTTTACAGATGAACACTGAAGCTTTCTTT. Its translation: CASSLQMNTEAFF.

The chain recombines TRBV18 with TRBJ1-2, with D hard to call. CDR1 is KGHSH and CDR2 is LQKENI in the germline V gene. V gave up 1 base and J gave up 2 bases, with 5 bases separating them. The CDR3 contains 13 residues. This chain's CDR3 is CASSPLQNYGYTF. The CDR3 DNA is TGTGCCAGCTCACCACTACAGAACTATGGCTACACCTTC.